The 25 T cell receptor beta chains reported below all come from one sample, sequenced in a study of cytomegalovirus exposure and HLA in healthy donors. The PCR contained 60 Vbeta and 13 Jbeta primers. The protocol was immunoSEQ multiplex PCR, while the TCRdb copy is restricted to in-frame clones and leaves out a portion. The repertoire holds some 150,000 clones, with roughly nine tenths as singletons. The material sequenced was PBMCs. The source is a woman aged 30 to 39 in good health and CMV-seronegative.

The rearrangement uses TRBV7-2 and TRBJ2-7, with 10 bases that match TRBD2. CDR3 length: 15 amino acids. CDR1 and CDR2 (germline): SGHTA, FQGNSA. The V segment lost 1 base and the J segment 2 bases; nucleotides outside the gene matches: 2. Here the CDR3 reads CASSLGLAGAYEQYF. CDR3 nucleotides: TGTGCCAGCAGCTTAGGACTAGCGGGCGCCTACGAGCAGTACTTC.

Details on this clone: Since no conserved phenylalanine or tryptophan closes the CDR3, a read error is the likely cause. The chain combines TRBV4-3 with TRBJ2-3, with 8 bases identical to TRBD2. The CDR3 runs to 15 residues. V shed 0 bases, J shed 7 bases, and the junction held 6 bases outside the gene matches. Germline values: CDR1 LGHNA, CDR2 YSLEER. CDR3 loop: CASSQEGTSPYTQYV. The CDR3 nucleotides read TGCGCCAGCAGCCAAGAGGGGACTAGTCCCTATACGCAGTATGTT.

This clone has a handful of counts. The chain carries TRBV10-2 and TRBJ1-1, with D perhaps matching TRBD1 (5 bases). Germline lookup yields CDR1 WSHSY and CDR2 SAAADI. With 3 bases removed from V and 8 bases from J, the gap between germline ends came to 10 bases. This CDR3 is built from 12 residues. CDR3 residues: CASSDRGSEAFF. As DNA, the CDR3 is TGCGCCAGCAGTGATAGGGGCAGCGAAGCTTTCTTT.

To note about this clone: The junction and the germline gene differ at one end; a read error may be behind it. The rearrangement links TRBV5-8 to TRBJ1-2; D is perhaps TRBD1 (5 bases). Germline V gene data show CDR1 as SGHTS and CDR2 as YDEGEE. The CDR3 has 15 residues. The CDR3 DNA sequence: TGTGCCAGCAGCTTGGGCTCCAGGGAGGACTATGTCTACACCTTC. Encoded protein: CASSLGSREDYVYTF.

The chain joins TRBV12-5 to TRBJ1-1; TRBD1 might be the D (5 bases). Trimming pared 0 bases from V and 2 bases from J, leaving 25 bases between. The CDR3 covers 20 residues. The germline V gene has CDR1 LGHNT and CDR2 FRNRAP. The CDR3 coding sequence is TGTGCTAGTGGTTTGGTACGACAGCGGTGGGGGGGTACCCACAACACTGAAGCTTTCTTT. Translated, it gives CASGLVRQRWGGTHNTEAFF.

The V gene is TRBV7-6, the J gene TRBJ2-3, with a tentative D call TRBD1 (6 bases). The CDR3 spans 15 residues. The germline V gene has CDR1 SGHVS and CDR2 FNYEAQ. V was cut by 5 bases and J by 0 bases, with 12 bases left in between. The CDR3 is CASSQGTLSTDTQYF. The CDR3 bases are TGTGCCAGCAGCCAGGGGACCCTGAGCACAGATACGCAGTATTTT.

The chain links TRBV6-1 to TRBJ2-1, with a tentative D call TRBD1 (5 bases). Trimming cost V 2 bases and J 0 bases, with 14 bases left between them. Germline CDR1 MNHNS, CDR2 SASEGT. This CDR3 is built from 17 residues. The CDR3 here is CASSEKWGRDSYNEQFF. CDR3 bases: TGTGCCAGCAGTGAAAAGTGGGGCAGAGACTCCTACAATGAGCAGTTCTTC.

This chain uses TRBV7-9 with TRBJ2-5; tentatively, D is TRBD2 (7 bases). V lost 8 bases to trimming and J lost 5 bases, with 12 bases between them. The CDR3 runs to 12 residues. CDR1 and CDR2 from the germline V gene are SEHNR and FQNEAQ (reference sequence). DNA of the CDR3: TGTGCCAGCGGGAGGGGGTTCGAGACCCAGTACTTC. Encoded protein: CASGRGFETQYF.

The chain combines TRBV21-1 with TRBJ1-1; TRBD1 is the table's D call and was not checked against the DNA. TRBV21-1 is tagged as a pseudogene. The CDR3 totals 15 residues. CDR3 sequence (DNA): TGTGCCAGCAGCAACGACAGGGGCCCGAACACTGAAGCTTTCTTT. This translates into CASSNDRGPNTEAFF.

The CDR3 region is CASSHPWMGGRPYGYTF. The CDR3 bases are TGCGCCAGCAGCCATCCCTGGATGGGGGGTAGACCTTATGGCTACACCTTC. V gene TRBV4-3 combines with J gene TRBJ1-2, with D perhaps TRBD1 (5 bases). From germline, CDR1 is LGHNA and CDR2 YSLEER. The length of the CDR3 is 17 residues. The V and J ends lost 3 bases and 5 bases respectively, with 22 bases between them.

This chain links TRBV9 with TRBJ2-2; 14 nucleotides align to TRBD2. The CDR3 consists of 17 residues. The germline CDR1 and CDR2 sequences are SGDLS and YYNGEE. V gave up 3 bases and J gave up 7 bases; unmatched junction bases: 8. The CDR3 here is CASSERLAGGQNGELFF. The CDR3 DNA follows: TGTGCCAGCAGCGAACGACTAGCGGGGGGGCAAAACGGGGAGCTGTTTTTT.

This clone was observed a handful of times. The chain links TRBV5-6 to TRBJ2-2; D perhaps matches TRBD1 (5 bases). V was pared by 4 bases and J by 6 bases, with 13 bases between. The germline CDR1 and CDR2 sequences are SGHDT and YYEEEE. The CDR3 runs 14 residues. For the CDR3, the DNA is TGTGCCAGCAGCACAGCAGGGCGCCCCGGGGAGCTGTTTTTT. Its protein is CASSTAGRPGELFF.

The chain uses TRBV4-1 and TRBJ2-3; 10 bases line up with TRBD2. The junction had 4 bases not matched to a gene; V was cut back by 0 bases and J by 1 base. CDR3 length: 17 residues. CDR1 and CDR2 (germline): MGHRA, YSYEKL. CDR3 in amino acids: CASSQDWGTSGTDTQYF. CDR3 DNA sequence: TGCGCCAGCAGCCAAGATTGGGGGACTAGCGGCACAGATACGCAGTATTTT.

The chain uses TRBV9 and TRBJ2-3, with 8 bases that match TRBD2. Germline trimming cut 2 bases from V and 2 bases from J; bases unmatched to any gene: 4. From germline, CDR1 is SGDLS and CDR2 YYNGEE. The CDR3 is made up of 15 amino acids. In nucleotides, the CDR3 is TGTGCCAGCAGCGTTAGGACTAGCTCCACAGATACGCAGTATTTT. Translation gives CASSVRTSSTDTQYF.

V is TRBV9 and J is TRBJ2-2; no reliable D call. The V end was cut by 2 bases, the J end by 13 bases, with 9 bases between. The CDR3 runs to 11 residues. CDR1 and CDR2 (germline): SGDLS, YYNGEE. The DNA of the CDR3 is TGTGCCAGCAGCGTCGGGTCGGCGCTGTTTTTT. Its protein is CASSVGSALFF.

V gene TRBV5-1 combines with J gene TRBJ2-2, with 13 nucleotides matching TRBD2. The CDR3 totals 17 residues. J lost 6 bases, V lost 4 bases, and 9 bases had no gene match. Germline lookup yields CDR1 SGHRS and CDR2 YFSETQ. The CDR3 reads CASSPRTSGSRAGELFF. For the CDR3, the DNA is TGCGCCAGCAGCCCCCGGACTAGCGGGAGCAGGGCCGGGGAGCTGTTTTTT.

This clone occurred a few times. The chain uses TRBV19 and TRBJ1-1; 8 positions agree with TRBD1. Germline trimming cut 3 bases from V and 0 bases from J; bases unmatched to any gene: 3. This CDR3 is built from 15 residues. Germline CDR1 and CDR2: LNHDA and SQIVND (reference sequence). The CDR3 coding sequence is TGTGCCAGTAGTATCCGGGACAGGCTGAACACTGAAGCTTTCTTT. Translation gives CASSIRDRLNTEAFF.

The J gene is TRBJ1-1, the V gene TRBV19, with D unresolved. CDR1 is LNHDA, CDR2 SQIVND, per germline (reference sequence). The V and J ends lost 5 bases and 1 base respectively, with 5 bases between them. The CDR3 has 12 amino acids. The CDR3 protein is CASSPGNTEAFF. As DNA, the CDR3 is TGTGCCAGTAGTCCGGGGAACACTGAAGCTTTCTTT.

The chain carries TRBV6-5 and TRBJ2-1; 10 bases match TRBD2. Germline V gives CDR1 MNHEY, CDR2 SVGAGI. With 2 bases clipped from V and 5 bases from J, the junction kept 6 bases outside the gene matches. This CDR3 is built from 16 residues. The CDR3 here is CASSYLRTSGNNEQFF. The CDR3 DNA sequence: TGTGCCAGCAGTTACCTTAGGACTAGCGGCAACAATGAGCAGTTCTTC.

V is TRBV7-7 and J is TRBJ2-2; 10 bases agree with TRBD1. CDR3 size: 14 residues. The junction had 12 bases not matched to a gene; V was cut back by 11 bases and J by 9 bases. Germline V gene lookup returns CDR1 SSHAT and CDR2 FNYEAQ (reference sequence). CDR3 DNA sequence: TGTGCCGACCCCTGGGACAGGGGACACCGGGAGCTGTTTTTT. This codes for CADPWDRGHRELFF.

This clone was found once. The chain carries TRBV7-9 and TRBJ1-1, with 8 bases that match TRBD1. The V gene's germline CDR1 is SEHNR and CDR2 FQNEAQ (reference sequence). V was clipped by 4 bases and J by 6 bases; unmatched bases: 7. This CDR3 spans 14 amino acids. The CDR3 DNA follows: TGTGCCAGCAGCTATCGGGACAGGAGTGCTGAAGCTTTCTTT. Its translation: CASSYRDRSAEAFF.

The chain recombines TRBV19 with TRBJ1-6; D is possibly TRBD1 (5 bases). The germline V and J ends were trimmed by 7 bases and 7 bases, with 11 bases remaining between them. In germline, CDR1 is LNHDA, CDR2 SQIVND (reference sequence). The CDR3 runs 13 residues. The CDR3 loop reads CASKQGRNSPLHF. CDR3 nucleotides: TGTGCCAGTAAGCAGGGTCGGAATTCACCCCTCCACTTT.

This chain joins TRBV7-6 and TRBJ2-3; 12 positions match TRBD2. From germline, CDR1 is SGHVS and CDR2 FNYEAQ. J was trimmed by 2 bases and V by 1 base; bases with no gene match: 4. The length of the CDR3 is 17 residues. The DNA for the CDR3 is TGTGCCAGCAGCTTAGGACTAGCGGGAGCCCCCACAGATACGCAGTATTTT. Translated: CASSLGLAGAPTDTQYF.

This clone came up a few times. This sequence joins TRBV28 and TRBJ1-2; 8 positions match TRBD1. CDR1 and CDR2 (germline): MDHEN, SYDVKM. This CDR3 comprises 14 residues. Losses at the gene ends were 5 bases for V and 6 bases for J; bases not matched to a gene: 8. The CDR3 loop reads CASSLYDRGHGYTF. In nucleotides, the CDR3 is TGTGCCAGCAGTCTATACGACAGGGGCCATGGCTACACCTTC.

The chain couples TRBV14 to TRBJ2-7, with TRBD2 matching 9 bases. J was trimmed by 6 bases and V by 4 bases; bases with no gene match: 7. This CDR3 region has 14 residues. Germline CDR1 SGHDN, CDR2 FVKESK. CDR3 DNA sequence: TGTGCCAGCAGCCCCACCCTAGCGGGGACCGAGCAGTACTTC. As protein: CASSPTLAGTEQYF. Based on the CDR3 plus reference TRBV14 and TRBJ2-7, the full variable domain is EAGVTQFPSHSVIEKGQTVTLRCDPISGHDNLYWYRRVMGKEIKFLLHFVKESKQDESGMPNNRFLAERTGGTYSTLKVQPAELEDSGVYFCASSPTLAGTEQYFGPGTRLTVT.